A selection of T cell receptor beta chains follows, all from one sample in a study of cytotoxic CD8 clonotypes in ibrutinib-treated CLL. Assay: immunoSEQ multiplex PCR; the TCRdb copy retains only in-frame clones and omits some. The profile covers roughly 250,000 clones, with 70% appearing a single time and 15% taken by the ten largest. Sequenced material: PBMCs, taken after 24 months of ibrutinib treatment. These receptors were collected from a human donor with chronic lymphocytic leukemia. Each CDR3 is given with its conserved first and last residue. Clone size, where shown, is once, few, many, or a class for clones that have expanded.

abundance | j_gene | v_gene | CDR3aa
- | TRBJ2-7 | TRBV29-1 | CSVKTSGAYEQYF
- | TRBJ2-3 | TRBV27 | CASSSRPKTDTQYF
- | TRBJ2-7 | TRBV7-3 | CASSSGTGQFTYEQYF
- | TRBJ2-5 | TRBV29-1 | CSVGMVGSQETQYF
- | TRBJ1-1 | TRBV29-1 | CSGNRGSEAFF
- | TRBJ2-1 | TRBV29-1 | CSVEDHVAYNEQFF
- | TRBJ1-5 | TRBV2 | CASSELSVGQPQHF
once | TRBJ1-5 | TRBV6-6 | CASSKDRSRNQPQHF
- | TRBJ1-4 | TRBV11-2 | CASSQEGGGAREKLFF
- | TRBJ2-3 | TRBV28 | CASGRAYMDTQYF
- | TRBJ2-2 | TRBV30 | CARDTNTGELFF
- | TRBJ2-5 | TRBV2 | CASSPQETQYF
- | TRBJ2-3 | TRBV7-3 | CASSPQVRLAGEGPDTQYF
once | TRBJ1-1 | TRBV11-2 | CASSSHRGQNTEAFF
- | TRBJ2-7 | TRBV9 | CASSGTGLASYEQYF
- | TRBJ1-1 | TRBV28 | CASSLGSYTEAFF
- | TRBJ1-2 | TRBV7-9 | CASSSDRTSDGYTF
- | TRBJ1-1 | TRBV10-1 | CASSRQALGPEAFF
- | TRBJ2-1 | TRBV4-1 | CASSQEPAGVINEQFF
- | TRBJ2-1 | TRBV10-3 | CAISESGRDRNEQFF
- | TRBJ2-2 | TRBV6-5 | CASTRTGATGELFF
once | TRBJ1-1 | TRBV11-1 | CASSLGRGTEAFF
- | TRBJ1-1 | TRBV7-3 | CASSLTPPVGGTEAFF
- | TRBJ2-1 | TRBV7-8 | CASSSTNEQFF
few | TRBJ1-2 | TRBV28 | CASSPGTAGYTF
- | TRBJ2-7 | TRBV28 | CASSSATGRVEQYF
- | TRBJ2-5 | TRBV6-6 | CASSYGPGVYQETQYF
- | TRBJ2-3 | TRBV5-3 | CARPHLPLTSGRYLPQYF
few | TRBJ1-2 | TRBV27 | CASSPTRTLNLYGYTF
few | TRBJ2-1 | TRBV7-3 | CASSLMPLAGGLNEQFF
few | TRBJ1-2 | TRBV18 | CASSPPITYGYTF
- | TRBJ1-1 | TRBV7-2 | CASGRIRLMNTEAFF
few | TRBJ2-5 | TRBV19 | CASSIVWTIQETQYF
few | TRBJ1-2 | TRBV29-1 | CSARDRTNYGYTF
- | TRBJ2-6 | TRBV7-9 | CASSLQGILSGANVLTF
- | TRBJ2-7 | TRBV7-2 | CASSSLGREGRYEQYF
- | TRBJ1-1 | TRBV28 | CASSWGTGRFAEAFF
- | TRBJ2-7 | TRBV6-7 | CASSFQGPEGYEQYF
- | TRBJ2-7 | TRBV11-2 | CASSLDPYEQYF
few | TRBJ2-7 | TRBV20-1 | CSASKQDEQYF
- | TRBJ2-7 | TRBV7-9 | CASSSRGEFEQYF
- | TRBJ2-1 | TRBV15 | CATSTGTSSYNEQFF
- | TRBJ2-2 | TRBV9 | CASSPPSRANTGELFF
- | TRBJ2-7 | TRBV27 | CASSPTGGVTVSYEQYF
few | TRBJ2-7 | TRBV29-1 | CSVETLAGTEQYF
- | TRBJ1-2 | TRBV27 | CASSLSRSDYGYTF
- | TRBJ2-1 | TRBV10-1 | CASSPGRDSYNEQFF
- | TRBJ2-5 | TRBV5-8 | CASSWDRETQYF